A selection of T cell receptor beta chains follows, all from one sample in a study of blood T cell repertoires in COVID-19. Clones were read by immunoSEQ multiplex PCR, and TCRdb kept only the in-frame ones, dropping some. Here the sample spans more than 150,000 clones, roughly nine tenths being singletons. The sequenced material came from peripheral blood. All receptors derive from a man aged 50-59 years with acute or convalescent COVID-19. Each CDR3 is given with its conserved first and last residue. Fields, in order: J gene, clone size, V gene, D gene, CDR3 DNA, CDR3 protein. The D gene is left open where the match is weak. A row's size may be missing; if present it is once, few, many or a size class.

J: TRBJ1-3
size: -
V: TRBV5-6
D: -
DNA: TGTGCCAGCAGCTTGGGGCAAACCTCTGGAAACACCATATATTTT
CDR3: CASSLGQTSGNTIYF

J: TRBJ2-2
size: -
V: TRBV5-1
D: TRBD1
DNA: TGCGCCAGCAGCTTAGAGACAGGGGGGCTCACCGGGGAGCTGTTTTTT
CDR3: CASSLETGGLTGELFF

J: TRBJ1-1
size: -
V: TRBV9
D: TRBD1
DNA: TGTGCCAGCAGCTTCCGTCAGACAGGGACTGAAGCTTTCTTT
CDR3: CASSFRQTGTEAFF

J: TRBJ2-3
size: -
V: TRBV29-1
D: TRBD2
DNA: TGCAGCGTTGAAGATCGGTTTGGGACTAGCGGCACAGATACGCAGTATTTT
CDR3: CSVEDRFGTSGTDTQYF

J: TRBJ2-5
size: -
V: TRBV11-2
D: -
DNA: TGTGCCAGCAGCTTAGATCTGGTTAGCTGGGAGACCCAGTACTTC
CDR3: CASSLDLVSWETQYF

J: TRBJ1-5
size: -
V: TRBV10-3
D: -
DNA: TGTGCCATCAGGGAGAGGGGATCGCCTGGGAATAGCAATCAGCCCCAGCATTTT
CDR3: CAIRERGSPGNSNQPQHF

J: TRBJ2-3
size: -
V: TRBV28
D: TRBD1
DNA: TGTGCCAGCAGTTTCGGACAGGTCACAGATACGCAGTATTTT
CDR3: CASSFGQVTDTQYF

J: TRBJ2-5
size: -
V: TRBV11-2
D: TRBD1
DNA: TGTGCCAGCAGCCCCGGGACAGGGGGCGGGGAGACCCAGTACTTC
CDR3: CASSPGTGGGETQYF

J: TRBJ1-1
size: once
V: TRBV3-1/TRBV3-2
D: TRBD1
DNA: TGTGCCAGCAGCCGTGGGACAGGGACAGACACTGAAGCTTTCTTT
CDR3: CASSRGTGTDTEAFF

J: TRBJ1-3
size: few
V: TRBV4-3
D: -
DNA: TGCGCCAGCAGTCCTTCAGAGACAAACGGTGGAAACACCATATATTTT
CDR3: CASSPSETNGGNTIYF

J: TRBJ2-1
size: -
V: TRBV7-3
D: TRBD2
DNA: TGTGCCAGCAGCTTAAGGGGGACTAGCGGGAGGGGCGAGCAGTTCTTC
CDR3: CASSLRGTSGRGEQFF

J: TRBJ2-6
size: -
V: TRBV18
D: -
DNA: TGTGCCAGCTCCCCATTGGGCTATGGCCAGGGAAGCCTTACTGGGGCCAACGTCCTGACTTTC
CDR3: CASSPLGYGQGSLTGANVLTF

J: TRBJ2-1
size: -
V: TRBV5-1
D: -
DNA: TGCGCCAGCAGCTTGAGGGGTGCCCTTAACTCGAATGAGCAGTTCTTC
CDR3: CASSLRGALNSNEQFF

J: TRBJ2-5
size: -
V: TRBV5-8
D: -
DNA: TGTGCCAGCAGTCACGACCGCGGAGAGACCCAGTACTTC
CDR3: CASSHDRGETQYF

J: TRBJ1-2
size: -
V: TRBV7-2
D: -
DNA: TGTGCCAGCAGCAGAAATGCGGGGCTTTATGGCTACACCTTC
CDR3: CASSRNAGLYGYTF

J: TRBJ2-2
size: -
V: TRBV19
D: -
DNA: TGTGCCAGTATAGGAACCACCTATGACAGGGAGGATACCGGGGAGCTGTTTTTT
CDR3: CASIGTTYDREDTGELFF

J: TRBJ1-1
size: once
V: TRBV11-1
D: -
DNA: TGTGCCAGCAGCATCACGGGGGAGACTGAAGCTTTCTTT
CDR3: CASSITGETEAFF

J: TRBJ2-2
size: -
V: TRBV6-2/TRBV6-3
D: -
DNA: TGTGCCAGCAGTTACTCACCCGCTAGCCCCGGGGAGCTGTTTTTT
CDR3: CASSYSPASPGELFF

J: TRBJ2-3
size: once
V: TRBV29-1
D: TRBD2
DNA: TGCAGCGTTGAAAGGACTAGGCTCGATACGCAGTATTTT
CDR3: CSVERTRLDTQYF

J: TRBJ1-2
size: -
V: TRBV28
D: -
DNA: TGTGCCAGCAGTTTGAGAGAGAACTATGGCTACACCTTC
CDR3: CASSLRENYGYTF

J: TRBJ1-2
size: -
V: TRBV20-1
D: -
DNA: TGCAGTGCTAGTTCGGGGGGCGGGACCTATGGCTACACCTTC
CDR3: CSASSGGGTYGYTF

J: TRBJ2-7
size: -
V: TRBV6-5
D: -
DNA: TGTGCCAGCAGCGGGAAAGTGGCGGGACACGAGCAGTACTTC
CDR3: CASSGKVAGHEQYF

J: TRBJ1-2
size: -
V: TRBV19
D: TRBD1
DNA: TGTGCCAGTAGTACCGGGACAGGGAACTATGGCTACACCTTC
CDR3: CASSTGTGNYGYTF

J: TRBJ1-5
size: -
V: TRBV19
D: TRBD1
DNA: TGTGCCAGTAGTATCGGGACAGGGACCCAGCCCCAGCATTTT
CDR3: CASSIGTGTQPQHF

J: TRBJ1-1
size: -
V: TRBV5-1
D: -
DNA: TGCGCCAGCAGCTTGGTTATAGGGGACACTGAAGCTTTCTTT
CDR3: CASSLVIGDTEAFF

J: TRBJ2-3
size: -
V: TRBV24-1
D: TRBD2
DNA: TGTGCCACCAGTGATTTCGGGACTAGCTCGACAGATACGCAGTATTTT
CDR3: CATSDFGTSSTDTQYF

J: TRBJ1-2
size: -
V: TRBV5-1
D: -
DNA: TGCGCCAGCAGCCCTAGTGGGGCGACACATGGCTACACCTTC
CDR3: CASSPSGATHGYTF

J: TRBJ2-1
size: -
V: TRBV27
D: -
DNA: TGTGCCAGCAGCACCCTTGGACTCAATGAGCAGTTCTTC
CDR3: CASSTLGLNEQFF

J: TRBJ1-3
size: -
V: TRBV7-9
D: -
DNA: TGTGCCAGCAGTTATTCAGGGTCTGGAAACACCATATATTTT
CDR3: CASSYSGSGNTIYF

J: TRBJ1-2
size: -
V: TRBV6-5
D: TRBD1
DNA: TGTGCCAGCAGTTACGGACAGGGGGCAAACTATGGCTACACCTTC
CDR3: CASSYGQGANYGYTF